The 20 T cell receptor beta chains below all came from one sample that was sequenced in a study of T cells in Graves' hyperthyroidism and ophthalmopathy. RNA transcripts gave rise to amplified TCR beta CDR3 regions. HTBI primers were employed in a first-round RT-PCR of the TCR CDR3. TCRdb processed the multiplex PCR reads anew with MiXCR; each CDR3 protein has one entry. The table shows roughly 700,000 distinct CDR3 sequences, with 15% to 20% occurring only once. The sequencing input was blood. Receptor source: a man in his fifties or sixties with Graves' hyperthyroidism.

The chain links TRBV24-1 to TRBJ1-5; the D gene is possibly TRBD1 (6 bases). The germline V gene has CDR1 KGHDR and CDR2 SFDVKD. The CDR3 has 14 amino acids. Trimming pared 4 bases from V and 3 bases from J, leaving 9 bases between. The CDR3 region has the DNA TGTGCCACCAGTGACCGACAGGACAATCAGCCCCAGCATTTT. This encodes CATSDRQDNQPQHF.

This clonotype was counted at least ten times. The chain links TRBV28 to TRBJ2-7; tentatively, D is TRBD1 (6 bases). This CDR3 contains 13 residues. V lost 3 bases and J lost 4, with 10 bases in between. CDR1 MDHEN and CDR2 SYDVKM come from the germline V gene. CDR3 coding DNA: TGTGCCAGCAGTTTTACAGGGTTATACGAGCAGTACTTC. Translating gives CASSFTGLYEQYF.

The chain joins TRBV2 to TRBJ1-5; possible D gene TRBD1, 5 bases. Trimming removed 2 bases at V and 7 bases at J, with 15 bases between. The CDR3 contains 15 residues. CDR1 is SNHLY and CDR2 is FYNNEI in the germline V gene. The CDR3 DNA is TGTGCCAGCAGTGAAAGTCGGGCAGGGAGGCAGCCCCAGCATTTT. It codes for CASSESRAGRQPQHF.

This clonotype was picked up many times. The chain recombines TRBV7-9 with TRBJ2-1; weak D call: TRBD2 (6 bases). CDR1 and CDR2 (germline): SEHNR, FQNEAQ (reference sequence). With 3 bases removed from V and 6 bases from J, the gap between germline ends came to 18 bases. This CDR3 contains 16 residues. The CDR3, as DNA: TGTGCCAGCAGCTTTCCCACGGGGGTACTCTCCAATGAGCAGTTCTTC. Translating gives CASSFPTGVLSNEQFF.

This clonotype turned up a few times. The chain is built from TRBV28 and TRBJ1-5; D might be TRBD1 (5 bases). Germline V gene sequence: CDR1 MDHEN, CDR2 SYDVKM. Trimming took 6 bases from V and 2 from J, leaving 17 bases between them. This CDR3 region has 16 residues. CDR3 sequence reads: CASSQGWGFGNQPQHF. The CDR3, as DNA: TGTGCCAGCAGCCAGGGTTGGGGGTTCGGCAATCAGCCCCAGCATTTT.

This clonotype was picked up many times. This chain uses TRBV3-1 with TRBJ1-1; no reliable D call. Germline V CDR1 and CDR2: LGHDT, YNNKEL (reference sequence). Trimming removed 0 bases from V and 4 bases from J, with 18 bases in between. The CDR3 length is 17 residues. In DNA form, the CDR3 reads TGTGCCAGCAGCCAAGATTGGGCAGGTACAGCGGGCACTGAAGCTTTCTTT. It specifies CASSQDWAGTAGTEAFF.

This clonotype came up many times. J is TRBJ1-1 and V is TRBV12-5; D call uncertain. The V and J ends lost 1 base and 1 base respectively, with 7 bases between them. Germline loops: CDR1 LGHNT, CDR2 FRNRAP. This CDR3 spans 14 amino acids. The CDR3 loop is CASGLGTPNTEAFF. CDR3 in DNA: TGTGCTAGTGGTTTGGGAACACCGAACACTGAAGCTTTCTTT. The whole variable domain, filled in from reference TRBV12-5 and TRBJ1-1, reads DARVTQTPRHKVTEMGQEVTMRCQPILGHNTVFWYRQTMMQGLELLAYFRNRAPLDDSGMPKDRFSAEMPDATLATLKIQPSEPRDSAVYFCASGLGTPNTEAFFGQGTRLTVV.

The genes are TRBV5-6 and TRBJ2-2; D is possibly TRBD1 (6 bases). Germline-derived CDR1 and CDR2 are SGHDT and YYEEEE. The V gene lost 1 base and the J gene lost 3 bases, with 16 bases spanning the gap. The CDR3 is 17 amino acids. The CDR3 loop reads CASSLSRDIKYTGELFF. CDR3 DNA: TGTGCCAGCAGCTTGTCCCGGGACATAAAATACACCGGGGAGCTGTTTTTT.

This clonotype came up a few times. The gene calls are TRBV14 and TRBJ2-2; 14 nucleotides match TRBD2. The ends lost 4 bases at V and 1 base at J; junction bases unmatched: 2. This CDR3 has 17 residues. The germline CDR1 and CDR2 sequences are SGHDN and FVKESK. CDR3 residues: CASSRTSGRQNTGELFF. CDR3 coding DNA: TGTGCCAGCAGCCGGACTAGCGGGAGGCAGAACACCGGGGAGCTGTTTTTT.

This sequence joins TRBV9 and TRBJ1-4; D is possibly TRBD1 (5 bases). This CDR3 has 15 residues. V was shortened by 0 bases and J by 7 bases, with 13 bases between the two germline ends. Germline V lookup: CDR1 SGDLS, CDR2 YYNGEE. This chain's CDR3 is CASSVDGGEGEKLFF. CDR3 in DNA: TGTGCCAGCAGCGTAGACGGGGGTGAGGGTGAAAAACTGTTTTTT.

The rearrangement joins TRBV6-2 or TRBV6-3 to TRBJ1-1; unclear D gene. Trimming left V 7 bases short and J 3 bases short, with 9 bases between. This CDR3 spans 12 amino acids. Looked up from germline, CDR1 is MNHEY and CDR2 is SVGEGT. CDR3 loop: CASTRRYTEAFF. CDR3 in DNA: TGTGCCAGCACGAGGAGGTACACTGAAGCTTTCTTT.

The sample holds many counts of this clonotype. The V and J genes are TRBV5-1 and TRBJ2-3; D is undetermined. The V end was cut by 2 bases, the J end by 2 bases, with 15 bases between. The CDR3 sequence is 16 residues long. Germline V lookup: CDR1 SGHRS, CDR2 YFSETQ. The CDR3 sequence: CASSFSTYGFTDTQYF. The CDR3 DNA is TGCGCCAGCAGCTTCAGCACCTATGGATTCACAGATACGCAGTATTTT.

This clonotype was seen a few times. The V and J genes are TRBV4-3 and TRBJ2-7; TRBD2 agrees at 9 bases. The length of the CDR3 is 15 residues. Germline CDR1 reads LGHNA; CDR2 reads YSLEER. After removal of 1 base from V and 2 bases from J, the junction contained 3 bases not matched to a gene. CDR3 residues: CASSQARTSAYEQYF. CDR3 DNA: TGCGCCAGCAGCCAAGCCCGGACTAGCGCCTACGAGCAGTACTTC.

The sample holds many counts of this clonotype. This chain joins TRBV6-2 or TRBV6-3 and TRBJ2-1; possible D gene TRBD2, 5 bases. Trimming cost V 0 bases and J 3 bases, with 12 bases left between them. The germline CDR1 and CDR2 sequences are MNHEY and SVGEGT. CDR3 length equals 16 residues. The DNA for the CDR3 is TGTGCCAGCAGTTACTCGGCACCGACTAACTACAATGAGCAGTTCTTC. It is translated as CASSYSAPTNYNEQFF.

The table lists this clonotype with a few counts. The chain combines TRBV25-1 with TRBJ2-5; 9 bases line up with TRBD1. This CDR3 spans 15 amino acids. Germline V gene sequence: CDR1 MGHDK, CDR2 SYGVNS. J was trimmed by 4 bases and V by 3 bases; bases with no gene match: 6. The CDR3 DNA follows: TGTGCCAGCAGTGAGACAGGGGGTCTAGGAGAGACCCAGTACTTC. Encoded protein: CASSETGGLGETQYF. The full variable domain, with the rest looked up from reference TRBV25-1 and TRBJ2-5, is EADIYQTPRYLVIGTGKKITLECSQTMGHDKMYWYQQDPGMELHLIHYSYGVNSTEKGDLSSESTVSRIRTEHFPLTLESARPSHTSQYLCASSETGGLGETQYFGPGTRLLVL.

This clonotype was counted between two and nine times. The chain carries TRBV30 and TRBJ2-3; D not resolved. Trimming removed 4 bases from V and 0 bases from J, with 8 bases in between. CDR3 length: 13 residues. Germline CDR1 GTSNPN, CDR2 SVGIG (reference sequence). The CDR3 sequence: CAWTGSSTDTQYF. The CDR3 nucleotides are TGTGCCTGGACTGGGTCGAGCACAGATACGCAGTATTTT.

This clonotype occurred many times. J is TRBJ2-3 and V is TRBV11-2; TRBD2 matches 9 bases. Per the germline V gene, CDR1 is SGHAT and CDR2 is FQNNGV. The CDR3 length is 16 residues. V lost 5 bases and J lost 1; bases outside the gene matches: 7. DNA for the CDR3: TGTGCCAGCAGCCCGATGTTAGCGGGAGGCACAGATACGCAGTATTTT. Translation gives CASSPMLAGGTDTQYF.

This clonotype has only a few counts. V and J are TRBV28 and TRBJ1-2, with TRBD1 matching 7 bases. This CDR3 contains 15 residues. Germline V lookup: CDR1 MDHEN, CDR2 SYDVKM. J gave up 5 bases and V 6 bases, and 12 bases lay outside the gene matches. The CDR3 DNA reads as TGTGCCAGCAGCGAAACCGGGACAGAGGCTTATGGCTACACCTTC. This translates into CASSETGTEAYGYTF.

V gene TRBV4-1 combines with J gene TRBJ2-7, with a tentative D call TRBD1 (6 bases). The CDR3 has 15 amino acids. The V end lost 0 bases, the J end lost 2 bases, and 11 bases lay between the germline ends. Per germline, CDR1 MGHRA and CDR2 YSYEKL. The CDR3 reads CASSQDGTPAYEQYF. The CDR3 coding sequence is TGCGCCAGCAGCCAAGACGGGACACCAGCCTACGAGCAGTACTTC.

This clonotype has more than one count but fewer than ten. CDR3 region: CSASPGQVIGNEQFF. The CDR3 DNA is TGCAGTGCTAGTCCTGGACAGGTCATCGGCAATGAGCAGTTCTTC. The V and J genes are TRBV20-1 and TRBJ2-1, with 7 bases lining up with TRBD1. V was clipped by 3 bases and J by 6 bases; unmatched bases: 11. There are 15 residues in the CDR3. CDR1 and CDR2 (germline): DFQATT, SNEGSKA (reference sequence).